This T cell receptor beta chain appears in the sequencing data of a study of post-analysis software for immune sequencing data. As for the study in general: Recorded disease courses covered relapsing-remitting, secondary progressive and progressive-relapsing multiple sclerosis. Some patients had no subtype annotation.

Researchers reported that TCR beta cDNA libraries carried unique molecular identifiers. When roughly 0.9 to 10 million T cells were used, they gave approximately 530,000 cDNA molecules. A single record per CDR3 protein comes from TCRdb applying MiXCR to the PCR reads. The table shows about 760,000 distinct CDR3 sequences, with 25% to 30% occurring only once. In regard to this clonotype: Antigen unknown.

Study-level results: When compared against controls, multiple sclerosis patients showed significantly lower normalized Chao1 diversity.

This clonotype originated in a girl between 10 and 17 years old with multiple sclerosis. The material sequenced was blood.

The DNA of the CDR3 is TGCGCCAGCAGCTTGGGCTGGGTAGCCACTGAAGCTTTCTTT. This sequence encodes CASSLGWVATEAFF. The chain uses TRBV5-1 and TRBJ1-1; D unresolved. CDR1 and CDR2 (germline): SGHRS, YFSETQ. Trimming cost V 0 bases and J 4 bases, with 10 bases left between them. CDR3 size: 14 residues.